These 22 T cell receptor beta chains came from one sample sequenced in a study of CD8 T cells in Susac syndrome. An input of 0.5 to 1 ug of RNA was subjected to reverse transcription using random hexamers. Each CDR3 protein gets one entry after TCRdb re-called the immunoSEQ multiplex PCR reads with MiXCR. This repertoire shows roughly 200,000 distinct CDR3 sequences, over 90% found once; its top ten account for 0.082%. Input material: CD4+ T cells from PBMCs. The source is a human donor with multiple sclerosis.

The DNA of the CDR3 is TGTGCCAGCAGTTTCTCGGGACAGCAGTACGAGCAGTACTTC. Amino acids: CASSFSGQQYEQYF. The V gene is TRBV12-3 or TRBV12-4, the J gene TRBJ2-7; 7 bases fit TRBD1. Germline trimming cut 3 bases from V and 4 bases from J; bases unmatched to any gene: 6. The CDR3 spans 14 residues.

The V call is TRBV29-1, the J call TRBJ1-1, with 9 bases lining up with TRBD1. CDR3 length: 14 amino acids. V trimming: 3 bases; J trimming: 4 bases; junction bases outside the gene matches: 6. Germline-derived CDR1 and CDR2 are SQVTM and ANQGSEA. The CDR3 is CSVDMTGGGTEAFF. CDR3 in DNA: TGCAGCGTTGATATGACAGGGGGAGGCACTGAAGCTTTCTTT.

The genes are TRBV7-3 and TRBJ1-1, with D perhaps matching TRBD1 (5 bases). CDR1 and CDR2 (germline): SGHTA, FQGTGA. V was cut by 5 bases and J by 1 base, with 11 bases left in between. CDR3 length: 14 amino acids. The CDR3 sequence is CASSAGRQNTEAFF. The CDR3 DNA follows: TGTGCCAGCAGCGCGGGACGGCAGAACACTGAAGCTTTCTTT.

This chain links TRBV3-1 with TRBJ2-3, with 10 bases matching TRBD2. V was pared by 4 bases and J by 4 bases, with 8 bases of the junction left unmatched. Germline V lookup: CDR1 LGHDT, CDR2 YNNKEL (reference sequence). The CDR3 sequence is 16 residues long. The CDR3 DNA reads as TGTGCCAGCAGCCGTCAAGCGGGGGGGCCTGCAGATACGCAGTATTTT. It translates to CASSRQAGGPADTQYF.

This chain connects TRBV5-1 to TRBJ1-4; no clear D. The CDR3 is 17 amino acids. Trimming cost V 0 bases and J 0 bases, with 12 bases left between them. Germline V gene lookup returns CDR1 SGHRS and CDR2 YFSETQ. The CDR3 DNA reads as TGCGCCAGCAGCTTGGCCGGCAGGACCGCAACTAATGAAAAACTGTTTTTT. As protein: CASSLAGRTATNEKLFF.

CDR3 DNA: TGTGCCAGCAGTTTCTCCCGACAGGGGGAAGGCATTCAGTACTTC. Translated: CASSFSRQGEGIQYF. This chain uses TRBV6-6 with TRBJ2-4, with 9 bases lining up with TRBD1. This CDR3 comprises 15 residues. The trim removed 4 bases at V and 9 bases at J, leaving 10 bases unmatched. CDR1 is MNHNY, CDR2 SVGAGI, per germline (reference sequence).

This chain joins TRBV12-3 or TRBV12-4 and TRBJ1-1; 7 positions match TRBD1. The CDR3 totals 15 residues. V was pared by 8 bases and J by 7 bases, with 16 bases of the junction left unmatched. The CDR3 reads CASARGQGVLGEAFF. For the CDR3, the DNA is TGTGCCAGCGCTCGGGGGCAGGGGGTATTGGGTGAAGCTTTCTTT.

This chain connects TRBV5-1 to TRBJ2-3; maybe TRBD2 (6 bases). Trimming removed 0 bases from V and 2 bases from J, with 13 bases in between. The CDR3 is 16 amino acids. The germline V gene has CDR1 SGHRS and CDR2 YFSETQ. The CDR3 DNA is TGCGCCAGCAGCTTGGATACGGGACTTCCCACAGATACGCAGTATTTT. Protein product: CASSLDTGLPTDTQYF.

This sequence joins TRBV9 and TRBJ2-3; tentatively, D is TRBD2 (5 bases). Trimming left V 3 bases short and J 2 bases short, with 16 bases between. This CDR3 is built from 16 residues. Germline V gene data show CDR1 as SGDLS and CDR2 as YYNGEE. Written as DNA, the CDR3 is TGTGCCAGCAGCGCCGAAGGCCGGGGTCCCACAGATACGCAGTATTTT. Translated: CASSAEGRGPTDTQYF.

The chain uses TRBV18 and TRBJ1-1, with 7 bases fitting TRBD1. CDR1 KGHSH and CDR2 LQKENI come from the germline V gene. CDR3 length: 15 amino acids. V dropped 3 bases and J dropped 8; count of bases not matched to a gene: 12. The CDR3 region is CASSPSGQINREAFF. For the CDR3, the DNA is TGTGCCAGCTCACCGTCGGGACAGATCAACCGCGAAGCTTTCTTT. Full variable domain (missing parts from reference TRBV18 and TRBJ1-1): NAGVMQNPRHLVRRRGQEARLRCSPMKGHSHVYWYRQLPEEGLKFMVYLQKENIIDESGMPKERFSAEFPKEGPSILRIQQVVRGDSAAYFCASSPSGQINREAFFGQGTRLTVV.

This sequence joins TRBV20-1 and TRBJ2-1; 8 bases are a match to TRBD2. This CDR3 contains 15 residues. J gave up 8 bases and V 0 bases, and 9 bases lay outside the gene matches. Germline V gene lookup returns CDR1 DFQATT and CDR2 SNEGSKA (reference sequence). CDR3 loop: CSARDSIAGPDEQFF. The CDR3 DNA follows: TGCAGTGCTAGAGATTCGATAGCGGGGCCGGATGAGCAGTTCTTC.

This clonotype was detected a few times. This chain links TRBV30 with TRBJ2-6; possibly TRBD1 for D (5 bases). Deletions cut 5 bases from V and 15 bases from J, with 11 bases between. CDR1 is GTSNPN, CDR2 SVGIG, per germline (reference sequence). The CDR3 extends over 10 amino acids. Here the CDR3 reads CAWGHAALTF. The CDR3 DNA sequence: TGTGCCTGGGGACATGCGGCCCTGACTTTC.

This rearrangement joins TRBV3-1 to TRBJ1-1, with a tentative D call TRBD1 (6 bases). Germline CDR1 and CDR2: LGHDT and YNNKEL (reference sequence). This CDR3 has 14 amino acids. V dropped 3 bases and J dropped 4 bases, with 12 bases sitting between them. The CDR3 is CASSHRGIGTEAFF. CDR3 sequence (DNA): TGTGCCAGCAGCCACAGGGGTATAGGCACTGAAGCTTTCTTT.

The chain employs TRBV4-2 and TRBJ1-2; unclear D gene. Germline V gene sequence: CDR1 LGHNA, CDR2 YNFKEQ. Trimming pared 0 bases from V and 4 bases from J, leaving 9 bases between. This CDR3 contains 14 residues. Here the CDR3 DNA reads TGTGCCAGCAGCCAAGATAAGGAGGGCTATGGCTACACCTTC. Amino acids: CASSQDKEGYGYTF.

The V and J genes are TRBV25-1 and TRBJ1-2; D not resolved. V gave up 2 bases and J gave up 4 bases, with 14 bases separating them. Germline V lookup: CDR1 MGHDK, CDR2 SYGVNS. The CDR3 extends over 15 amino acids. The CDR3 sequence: CASSENTEDFYGYTF. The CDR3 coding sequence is TGTGCCAGCAGTGAAAACACGGAGGATTTCTATGGCTACACCTTC.

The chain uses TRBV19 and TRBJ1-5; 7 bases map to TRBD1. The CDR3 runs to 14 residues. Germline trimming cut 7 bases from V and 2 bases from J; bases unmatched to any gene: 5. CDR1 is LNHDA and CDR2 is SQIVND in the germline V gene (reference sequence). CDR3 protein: CASKAGQGNQPQHF. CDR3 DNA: TGTGCCAGTAAGGCTGGACAGGGCAATCAGCCCCAGCATTTT.

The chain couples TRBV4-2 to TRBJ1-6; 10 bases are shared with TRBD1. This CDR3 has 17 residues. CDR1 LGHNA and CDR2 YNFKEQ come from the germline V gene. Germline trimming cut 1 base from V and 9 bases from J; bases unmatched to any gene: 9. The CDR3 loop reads CASSQATGGEIISPLHF. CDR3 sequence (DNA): TGTGCCAGCAGCCAAGCGACAGGGGGCGAAATTATTTCACCCCTCCACTTT.

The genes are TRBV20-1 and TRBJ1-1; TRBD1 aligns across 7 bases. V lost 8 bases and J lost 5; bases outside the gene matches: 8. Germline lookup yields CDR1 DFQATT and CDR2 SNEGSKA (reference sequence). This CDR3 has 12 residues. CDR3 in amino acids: CSRTGVTTEAFF. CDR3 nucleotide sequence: TGCAGTCGCACAGGGGTAACAACTGAAGCTTTCTTT.

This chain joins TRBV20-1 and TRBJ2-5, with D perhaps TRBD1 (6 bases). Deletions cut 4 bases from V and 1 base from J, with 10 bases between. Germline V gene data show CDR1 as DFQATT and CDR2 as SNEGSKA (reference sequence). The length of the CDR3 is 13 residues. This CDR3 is CSAKRTAQETQYF. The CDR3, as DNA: TGCAGTGCTAAAAGGACAGCCCAAGAGACCCAGTACTTC.

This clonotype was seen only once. The CDR3 nucleotides read TGCAGCGTTGAAGAGGACATTGAAGCTTTCTTT. This sequence encodes CSVEEDIEAFF. This sequence joins TRBV29-1 and TRBJ1-1, with D maybe TRBD1 (5 bases). Trimming removed 0 bases from V and 7 bases from J, with 6 bases in between. Germline V gene data show CDR1 as SQVTM and CDR2 as ANQGSEA. The CDR3 totals 11 residues.

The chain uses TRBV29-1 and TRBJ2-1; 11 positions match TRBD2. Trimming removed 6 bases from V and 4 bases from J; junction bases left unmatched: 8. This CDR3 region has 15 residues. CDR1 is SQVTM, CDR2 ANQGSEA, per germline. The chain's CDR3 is CSVGKLAGDYNEQFF. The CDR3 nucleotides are TGCAGCGTCGGCAAACTAGCGGGGGATTACAATGAGCAGTTCTTC.

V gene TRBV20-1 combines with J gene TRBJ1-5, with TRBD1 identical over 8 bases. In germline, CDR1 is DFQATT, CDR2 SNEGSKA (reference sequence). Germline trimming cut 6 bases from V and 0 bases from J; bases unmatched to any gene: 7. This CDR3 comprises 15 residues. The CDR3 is CSALGQGNSNQPQHF. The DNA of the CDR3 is TGCAGTGCGCTAGGACAGGGCAATAGCAATCAGCCCCAGCATTTT.